This TCR beta chain was obtained from a study of CD8 T cells in Susac syndrome (dated by TCRdb to between 2018 and 2021). For the wider study: The study used repertoire sequencing to test whether antigen drove CD8+ T cell activation and differentiation in Susac syndrome.

There are 14 amino acids in the CDR3, from cysteine to phenylalanine inclusive. Only the CDR3 region is kept as DNA, spanning 42 bases read in frame from base 1. The trim is 3 bases for V and 4 bases for J, with a gap of 15 bases between the germline ends. CDR1 is given as SQVTM and CDR2 as ANQGSEA, both from the germline V gene. RNA was extracted using the RNeasy kit, and roughly 0.5 to 1 ug of the RNA was reverse transcribed with random hexamers. The immunoSEQ multiplex PCR assay, which covers 54 Vbeta and 13 Jbeta segments, was used to amplify TCR beta CDR3 regions. PCR amplification bias was corrected by using a synthetic template baseline for primer optimization and computational correction. Per the source publication's procedure: Only productive sequences were kept, with reads annotated to V, D and J genes according to IMGT and analyzed in immunoSEQ Analyzer. To calculate clonality, Shannon entropy was normalized by log2 of the number of productive unique sequences and then subtracted from one. For each patient and control, public and private clones were evaluated within the 100 most prevalent clones. Susac-specific clones were defined as absent from healthy and MS cohorts, around 1,000 published viral clones and other ImmuneACCESS disease sequences. The public reads were reanalyzed by TCRdb: fastp trimming at Q25, MiXCR alignment, in-frame beta chains only. Identical CDR3 protein sequences are pooled into one entry, listed with their most common genes and DNA. TCRdb's processing, not the authors', yielded these V and J calls. Recorded for this sample are roughly 120,000 distinct CDR3 sequences; approximately 94% of them occurred a single time. The top ten constitute 0.095% to 0.15% of the sample.

General study outcomes and caveats: The TCR sequencing and HLA analysis was acknowledged to have included a relatively small number of individuals.

About this clonotype itself: Its antigen target is currently unknown. Qualities for individual bases were not recorded, and no much larger clone is one base off.

Peripheral blood CD8+ and CD4+ T cells from healthy donors, Susac syndrome patients and multiple sclerosis patients were profiled by high-throughput TCR beta sequencing. The multiple sclerosis controls were treatment-naive patients who had stable or active relapsing-remitting disease and met the revised McDonald criteria. Bulk CD8+ and CD4+ T cells were purified magnetically by negative isolation, whereas CD8+ TEMRA cells were enriched by FACS. Blood was collected in EDTA tubes and processed within 24 hours, with PBMCs isolated through density gradient centrifugation. PBMCs intended for TCR sequencing were frozen in liquid nitrogen and were later thawed in a 37 degrees C water bath. Purity of sorted or isolated CD4+, CD8+ and CD8+ TEMRA cells was at least 90%.

The sequence joins TRBV29-1 to TRBJ1-2, with the D gene call left open. The clonotype comes from a human donor with multiple sclerosis. The sample consisted of CD4+ T cells from PBMCs. The nucleotide sequence is given as TGCAGCGTTGACGGCCTTGTTCCTATCTATGGCTACACCTTC. Translation gives CSVDGLVPIYGYTF. Joined to the reference TRBV29-1 and TRBJ1-2 proteins, this CDR3 gives the full variable domain: SAVISQKPSRDICQRGTSLTIQCQVDSQVTMMFWYRQQPGQSLTLIATANQGSEATYESGFVIDKFPISRPNLTFSTLTVSNMSPEDSSIYLCSVDGLVPIYGYTFGSGTRLTVV.